The 32 T cell receptor beta chains listed next were all sequenced from one sample in a study of cytomegalovirus exposure and HLA in healthy donors (dated by TCRdb to between 2016 and 2019). Library method: the immunoSEQ multiplex PCR assay. For the multiplex PCR, a mixture combining 60 forward primers for TCR Vbeta segments and 13 reverse primers for TCR Jbeta segments was used. TCRdb holds this immuneACCESS table with in-frame rearrangements only. Some clones are missing; in checked studies, unresolved V genes explain under half, and the rest has no known cause. For this sample there are 85,000 to 110,000 clones; under 80% appear just once. Clones ranked in the top ten supply 9% to 12% of the sample. Source material: PBMCs. These receptors all stem from a young woman in good health and CMV-seropositive.

This sequence joins TRBV4-1 and TRBJ1-1, with D maybe TRBD1 (6 bases). The CDR3 is 16 amino acids. Deletions cut 0 bases from V and 0 bases from J, with 11 bases between. The germline V gene has CDR1 MGHRA and CDR2 YSYEKL. The CDR3 region has the DNA TGCGCCAGCAGCCAAGAGCTGGGGGCCCTGAACACTGAAGCTTTCTTT. It codes for CASSQELGALNTEAFF.

This clone was seen more than once but under ten times. CDR3 sequence reads: CASSSRTGQNQPQHF. CDR3 nucleotides: TGTGCCAGCAGCAGCAGGACAGGACAAAATCAGCCCCAGCATTTT. The V and J genes are TRBV6-6 and TRBJ1-5, with 7 bases lining up with TRBD1. The CDR3 has 15 residues. The trim removed 6 bases at V and 4 bases at J, leaving 9 bases unmatched. Germline loops: CDR1 MNHNY, CDR2 SVGAGI (reference sequence).

The V gene is TRBV7-9, the J gene TRBJ2-1; TRBD2 matches 8 bases. This CDR3 contains 12 residues. Losses at the gene ends were 5 bases for V and 10 bases for J; bases not matched to a gene: 4. Germline CDR1 is SEHNR and CDR2 is FQNEAQ (reference sequence). The CDR3 protein is CASSPIAGEQFF. The CDR3 DNA follows: TGTGCCAGCAGCCCAATAGCGGGGGAGCAGTTCTTC.

This chain joins TRBV6-5 and TRBJ1-2; D might be TRBD1 (6 bases). Germline CDR1 MNHEY, CDR2 SVGAGI. The CDR3 is 13 amino acids. The V gene lost 4 bases and the J gene lost 5 bases, with 11 bases spanning the gap. The DNA for the CDR3 is TGTGCCAGCAGTTTGGGACAACTATATGGCTACACCTTC. It translates to CASSLGQLYGYTF.

The chain links TRBV6-5 to TRBJ1-4; D gene ambiguous. Germline CDR1 reads MNHEY; CDR2 reads SVGAGI. The CDR3 has 13 residues. V lost 6 bases to trimming and J lost 4 bases, with 9 bases between them. CDR3 amino acids: CASRLPNNEKLFF. CDR3 bases: TGTGCCAGCAGACTACCTAATAATGAAAAACTGTTTTTT.

The chain recombines TRBV18 with TRBJ2-3; 8 bases line up with TRBD2. Germline CDR1 reads KGHSH; CDR2 reads LQKENI. CDR3 size: 15 residues. V was clipped by 5 bases and J by 5 bases; unmatched bases: 9. CDR3 in amino acids: CASSTSLADLDTQYF. The CDR3 DNA reads as TGTGCCAGCTCAACCTCACTAGCGGACCTAGATACGCAGTATTTT. Drawing the rest from reference TRBV18 and TRBJ2-3, the complete variable domain is NAGVMQNPRHLVRRRGQEARLRCSPMKGHSHVYWYRQLPEEGLKFMVYLQKENIIDESGMPKERFSAEFPKEGPSILRIQQVVRGDSAAYFCASSTSLADLDTQYFGPGTRLTVL.

This clone has a handful of counts. The chain links TRBV6-6 to TRBJ1-1; a weak D match, TRBD1 (5 bases). From germline, CDR1 is MNHNY and CDR2 SVGAGI (reference sequence). Trimming shortened V by 10 bases and J by 3 bases, and 12 bases separated the two germline ends. This CDR3 comprises 12 residues. The CDR3 loop is CATRGGDTEAFF. CDR3 in DNA: TGTGCCACCCGCGGGGGGGACACTGAAGCTTTCTTT.

The chain joins TRBV19 to TRBJ2-5, with D perhaps matching TRBD1 (6 bases). There are 14 residues in the CDR3. Germline CDR1 and CDR2: LNHDA and SQIVND (reference sequence). V lost 5 bases, J lost 2 bases, and 12 bases lay in between. The CDR3 loop reads CASSVDSGQETQYF. CDR3 DNA sequence: TGTGCCAGTAGTGTGGACAGCGGACAAGAGACCCAGTACTTC.

The rearrangement links TRBV28 to TRBJ1-5, with D possibly matching TRBD1 (6 bases). CDR3 length equals 16 residues. Deletions cut 6 bases from V and 2 bases from J, with 17 bases between. CDR1 is MDHEN and CDR2 is SYDVKM in the germline V gene. The CDR3 region is CASRVEGRGGNQPQHF. As DNA, the CDR3 is TGTGCCAGCAGGGTAGAGGGCAGGGGAGGCAATCAGCCCCAGCATTTT.

The chain carries TRBV9 and TRBJ2-1, with D possibly being TRBD2 (7 bases). Germline V gene lookup returns CDR1 SGDLS and CDR2 YYNGEE. CDR3 length equals 14 residues. V lost 0 bases and J 8 bases, leaving 12 bases between the germline ends. The CDR3 region has the DNA TGTGCCAGCAGCGTAGTGGGGGGGCGGGATGAGCAGTTCTTC. It codes for CASSVVGGRDEQFF.

The CDR3 region is CASHLAGGIGYTF. The CDR3, as DNA: TGTGCCAGTCACTTGGCAGGGGGCATTGGCTACACCTTC. This chain joins TRBV19 and TRBJ1-2; 8 bases are shared with TRBD1. CDR1 is LNHDA, CDR2 SQIVND, per germline (reference sequence). The V gene end was trimmed by 8 bases and the J gene end by 7 bases; junction bases not matched to a gene: 9. This CDR3 has 13 amino acids. Complete variable domain (other parts from reference TRBV19 and TRBJ1-2): DGGITQSPKYLFRKEGQNVTLSCEQNLNHDAMYWYRQDPGQGLRLIYYSQIVNDFQKGDIAEGYSVSREKKESFPLTVTSAQKNPTAFYLCASHLAGGIGYTFGSGTRLTVV.

A few counts support this clone. This chain links TRBV6-6 with TRBJ2-3, with 9 bases fitting TRBD2. This CDR3 region has 16 residues. Germline values: CDR1 MNHNY, CDR2 SVGAGI (reference sequence). The V and J ends lost 0 bases and 8 bases, in that order; junction bases with no gene match: 9. The CDR3 region has the DNA TGTGCCAGCAGTTACTCAGCTAGCGGGAATGGGGGTACGCAGTATTTT. Its protein product is CASSYSASGNGGTQYF.

The DNA of the CDR3 is TGTGCCAGCAGTGAAGAGGAAGGGAGGCGCGCTTTCTTT. This translates into CASSEEEGRRAFF. The chain has TRBV6-1 and TRBJ1-1; D call uncertain. V was cut by 1 base and J by 11 bases, with 14 bases left in between. Germline-derived CDR1 and CDR2 are MNHNS and SASEGT. This CDR3 has 13 residues.

The chain recombines TRBV4-3 with TRBJ1-1; unclear D gene. V gave up 3 bases and J gave up 1 base, with 9 bases separating them. CDR1 is LGHNA and CDR2 is YSLEER in the germline V gene. There are 14 residues in the CDR3. This CDR3 reads CASSHLLGNTEAFF. The CDR3 nucleotides are TGCGCCAGCAGCCACCTACTTGGGAACACTGAAGCTTTCTTT.

This clone has only a few counts. The chain joins TRBV10-3 to TRBJ1-1, with D perhaps TRBD1 (5 bases). The CDR3 covers 16 residues. The ends were cut back, 10 bases at V and 4 bases at J, with 25 bases in the middle. CDR1 ENHRY and CDR2 SYGVKD come from the germline V gene. This CDR3 reads CASTTPQGGVATEAFF. CDR3 sequence (DNA): TGTGCCAGCACCACTCCTCAGGGAGGAGTGGCCACTGAAGCTTTCTTT.

The chain employs TRBV27 and TRBJ2-7, with D perhaps TRBD2 (6 bases). Looked up from germline, CDR1 is MNHEY and CDR2 is SMNVEV (reference sequence). The ends were cut back, 5 bases at V and 1 base at J, with 15 bases in the middle. The CDR3 has 15 residues. The CDR3 DNA sequence: TGTGCCAGCAGTATGGGGACGGGGGTATCCTACGAGCAGTACTTC. Residues: CASSMGTGVSYEQYF.

The gene calls are TRBV5-4 and TRBJ1-4; 9 bases fit TRBD1. This CDR3 has 14 amino acids. The J segment lost 8 bases and the V segment lost 3 bases, leaving 5 bases of the junction unmatched. Germline assignment: CDR1 SGHNT and CDR2 YYREEE (reference sequence). DNA for the CDR3: TGTGCCAGCAGCTCGCTTGGGACAGGGGAAAAACTGTTTTTT. Its protein is CASSSLGTGEKLFF.

This clone was counted between two and nine times. The rearrangement uses TRBV15 and TRBJ1-1; D is undetermined. V dropped 1 base and J dropped 2 bases, with 17 bases sitting between them. The germline gives CDR1 LNHNV, CDR2 YYDKDF (reference sequence). The CDR3 sequence is 17 residues long. CDR3 sequence: CATSRGVRVGRNTEAFF. Here the CDR3 DNA reads TGTGCCACCAGCAGAGGTGTTAGGGTAGGGAGAAACACTGAAGCTTTCTTT.

This sequence joins TRBV11-2 and TRBJ1-4; 8 nucleotides align to TRBD1. This CDR3 region has 18 residues. V lost 5 bases, J lost 3 bases, and 14 bases stayed unmatched. The germline CDR1 and CDR2 sequences are SGHAT and FQNNGV. The chain's CDR3 is CASSPRRGRGLPNEKLFF. The CDR3 DNA reads TGTGCCAGCAGCCCCCGGAGGGGCAGGGGGCTGCCTAATGAAAAACTGTTTTTT.

V gene TRBV11-2 combines with J gene TRBJ1-3; D remains unclear. Germline assignment: CDR1 SGHAT and CDR2 FQNNGV. The ends were cut back, 3 bases at V and 0 bases at J, with 9 bases in the middle. The CDR3 spans 15 residues. Here the CDR3 reads CASSLRGASGNTIYF. CDR3 in DNA: TGTGCCAGCAGCTTGCGCGGAGCCTCTGGAAACACCATATATTTT.

The count of this clone is one. The chain joins TRBV29-1 to TRBJ2-5; no reliable D call. The CDR3 runs to 13 residues. Germline lookup yields CDR1 SQVTM and CDR2 ANQGSEA. The V end was cut by 2 bases, the J end by 2 bases, with 9 bases between. Here the CDR3 DNA reads TGCAGCGTTGAAAGGCGGTATCAAGAGACCCAGTACTTC. The encoded protein is CSVERRYQETQYF.

This clone was picked up a small number of times. The chain has TRBV7-2 and TRBJ2-1; 8 bases map to TRBD1. V shed 1 base, J shed 9 bases, and the junction held 5 bases outside the gene matches. Per the germline V gene, CDR1 is SGHTA and CDR2 is FQGNSA. CDR3 length: 14 amino acids. CDR3 sequence reads: CASSLDRDRSEQFF. The CDR3 DNA reads as TGTGCCAGCAGCTTAGATCGGGACAGGAGTGAGCAGTTCTTC.

The chain is built from TRBV11-2 and TRBJ2-7; weak D call: TRBD2 (6 bases). This CDR3 spans 12 amino acids. V was pared by 1 base and J by 9 bases, with 10 bases between. Germline values: CDR1 SGHAT, CDR2 FQNNGV. CDR3: CASSLASEGQYF. The CDR3 bases are TGTGCCAGCAGCTTAGCATCGGAGGGGCAGTACTTC.

The chain has TRBV5-6 and TRBJ1-2; D is perhaps TRBD1 (6 bases). CDR1 is SGHDT, CDR2 YYEEEE, per germline. V was trimmed by 4 bases and J by 8 bases, leaving 12 bases between them. The CDR3 sequence is 12 residues long. Here the CDR3 reads CASSLPQGGYTF. The DNA of the CDR3 is TGTGCCAGCAGCCTCCCGCAGGGGGGCTACACCTTC.

This clone was seen only once. J is TRBJ1-3 and V is TRBV28, with TRBD1 as a possible D gene (5 bases). This CDR3 has 15 amino acids. With 5 bases removed from V and 0 bases from J, the gap between germline ends came to 11 bases. Germline V gene lookup returns CDR1 MDHEN and CDR2 SYDVKM. CDR3 amino acids: CASSRTLFSGNTIYF. The CDR3 nucleotides read TGTGCCAGCAGTAGGACATTATTCTCTGGAAACACCATATATTTT. Together with reference TRBV28 and TRBJ1-3, the CDR3 gives the full variable domain: DVKVTQSSRYLVKRTGEKVFLECVQDMDHENMFWYRQDPGLGLRLIYFSYDVKMKEKGDIPEGYSVSREKKERFSLILESASTNQTSMYLCASSRTLFSGNTIYFGEGSWLTVV.

This sequence joins TRBV29-1 and TRBJ1-1; TRBD1 is a possible D gene (5 bases). The length of the CDR3 is 14 residues. V lost 2 bases and J 4 bases, leaving 14 bases between the germline ends. The germline V gene encodes CDR1 SQVTM and CDR2 ANQGSEA. CDR3 DNA sequence: TGCAGCGTTGAACAGGGAGGTTTGGGCACTGAAGCTTTCTTT. Its protein is CSVEQGGLGTEAFF.

The chain couples TRBV7-8 to TRBJ2-1, with 10 positions matching TRBD2. The CDR3 runs to 19 residues. Looked up from germline, CDR1 is SGHVS and CDR2 is FQNEAQ. After removal of 4 bases from V and 10 bases from J, the junction contained 22 bases not matched to a gene. CDR3 residues: CASSSPQEPSGGPRGEQFF. The CDR3 DNA follows: TGTGCCAGCAGCTCACCCCAAGAGCCTAGCGGGGGCCCGAGAGGGGAGCAGTTCTTC.

The chain combines TRBV19 with TRBJ1-4; the match to TRBD1 covers 9 bases. The CDR3 runs to 14 residues. Germline loops: CDR1 LNHDA, CDR2 SQIVND (reference sequence). The ends lost 6 bases at V and 8 bases at J; junction bases unmatched: 7. CDR3 protein: CASRQGTGSEKLFF. DNA of the CDR3: TGTGCCAGTAGACAGGGGACAGGGAGCGAAAAACTGTTTTTT.

The chain is built from TRBV19 and TRBJ1-2, with no clear D. The CDR3 contains 16 residues. With 7 bases removed from V and 2 bases from J, the gap between germline ends came to 20 bases. Germline V gene sequence: CDR1 LNHDA, CDR2 SQIVND (reference sequence). CDR3 region: CASTPGLFPTNYGYTF. The DNA of the CDR3 is TGTGCCAGTACCCCTGGGCTTTTCCCTACCAACTATGGCTACACCTTC.

This sequence joins TRBV6-5 and TRBJ2-5; 8 nucleotides line up with TRBD2. V lost 6 bases and J lost 5; bases outside the gene matches: 5. Germline V gives CDR1 MNHEY, CDR2 SVGAGI. This CDR3 spans 13 amino acids. The CDR3 spells CASRDGGVETQYF. CDR3 DNA sequence: TGTGCCAGCAGGGACGGGGGGGTTGAGACCCAGTACTTC.

The gene calls are TRBV6-6 and TRBJ2-7; tentatively, D is TRBD1 (6 bases). Germline V gives CDR1 MNHNY, CDR2 SVGAGI (reference sequence). Trimming cost V 5 bases and J 3 bases, with 14 bases left between them. The CDR3 covers 14 residues. CDR3 sequence reads: CASSHQGNLYEQYF. The CDR3 DNA reads TGTGCCAGCAGTCACCAGGGGAACCTCTACGAGCAGTACTTC.

The DNA of the CDR3 is TGTGCCAGCAGCCTTCCTAAGCGGGAGAGCACCGGGGAGCTGTTTTTT. Amino acid sequence: CASSLPKRESTGELFF. The genes are TRBV7-9 and TRBJ2-2; 8 bases line up with TRBD2. The CDR3 spans 16 residues. Germline CDR1 and CDR2: SEHNR and FQNEAQ (reference sequence). The V gene end was trimmed by 5 bases and the J gene end by 4 bases; junction bases not matched to a gene: 9.